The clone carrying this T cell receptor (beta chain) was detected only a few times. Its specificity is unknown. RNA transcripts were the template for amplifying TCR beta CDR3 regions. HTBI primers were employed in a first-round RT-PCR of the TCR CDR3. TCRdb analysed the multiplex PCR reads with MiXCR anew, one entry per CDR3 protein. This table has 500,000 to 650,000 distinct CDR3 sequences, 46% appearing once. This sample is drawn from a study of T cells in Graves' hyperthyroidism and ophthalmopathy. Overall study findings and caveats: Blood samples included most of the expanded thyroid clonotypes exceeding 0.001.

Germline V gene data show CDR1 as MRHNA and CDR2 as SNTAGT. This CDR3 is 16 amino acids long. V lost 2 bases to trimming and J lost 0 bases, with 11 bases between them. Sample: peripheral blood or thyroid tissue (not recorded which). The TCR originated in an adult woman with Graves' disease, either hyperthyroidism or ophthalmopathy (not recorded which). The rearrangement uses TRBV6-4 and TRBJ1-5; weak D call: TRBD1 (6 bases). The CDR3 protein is CASSDLTGHSNQPQHF. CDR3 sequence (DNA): TGTGCCAGCAGTGACCTGACAGGCCATAGCAATCAGCCCCAGCATTTT.